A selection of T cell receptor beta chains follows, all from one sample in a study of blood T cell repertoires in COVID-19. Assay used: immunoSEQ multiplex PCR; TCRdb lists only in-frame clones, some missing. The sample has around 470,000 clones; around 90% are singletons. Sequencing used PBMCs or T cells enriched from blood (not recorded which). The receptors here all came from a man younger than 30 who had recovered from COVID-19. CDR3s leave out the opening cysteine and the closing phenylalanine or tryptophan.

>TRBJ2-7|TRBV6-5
ASSLGQGRGEQY
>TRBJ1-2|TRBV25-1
ASSEEGPTAGYT
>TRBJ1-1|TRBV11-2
ASSARQLNTEAF
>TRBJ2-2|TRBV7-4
ASSLEVSLAGVNTGELF
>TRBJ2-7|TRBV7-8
ASSSGRYEQY
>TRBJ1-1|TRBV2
ATQGEGAEAF
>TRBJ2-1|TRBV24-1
ATSSAGSSYNEQF
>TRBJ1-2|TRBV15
ATSRPRGGKSSNYGYT
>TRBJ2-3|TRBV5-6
ASSLGLGTSADTQY
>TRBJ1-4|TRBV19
ASSIAHNEKLF
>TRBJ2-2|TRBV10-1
ASSPSSEPGELF
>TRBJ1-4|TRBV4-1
ASSQGVTGGEKLF
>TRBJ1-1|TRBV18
ASSLGRGEFGTEAF
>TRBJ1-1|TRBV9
ASSVSDRTEAF
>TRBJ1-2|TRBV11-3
ASSLTGTRYGYT
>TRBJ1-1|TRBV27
ASSLQGWGNTEAF
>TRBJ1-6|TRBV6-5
ASRVRDRPSPLH
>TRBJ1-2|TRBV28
ASRYGRNYGYT
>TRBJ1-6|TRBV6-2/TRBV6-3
ASSYRETDSPLH
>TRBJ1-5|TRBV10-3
AISAGKWGNQPQH
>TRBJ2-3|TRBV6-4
ASRTSSLTDTQY
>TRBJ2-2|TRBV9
ASSRANTGELF
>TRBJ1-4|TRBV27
ASRRQGNEKLF
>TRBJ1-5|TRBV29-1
SVGETAFDQPQH
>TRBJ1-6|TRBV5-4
ASSLGGGNNSPLH
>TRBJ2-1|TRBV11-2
ASSPFRGYNEQF
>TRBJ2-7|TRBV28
ASSFERTHEQY
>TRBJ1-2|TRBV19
ASSPGTGDFYGYT
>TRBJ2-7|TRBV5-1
ASSGTGSYEQY
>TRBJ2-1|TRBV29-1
SVEALASGYNNEQF
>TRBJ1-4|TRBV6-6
ASSNRVGGEKLF
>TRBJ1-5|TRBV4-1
ASSQEVQGPQPQH
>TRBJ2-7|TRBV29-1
SVETGLAGEQY
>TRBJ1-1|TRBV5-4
ASSYRGLEAF
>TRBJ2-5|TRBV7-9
ASSSGQQGQETQY
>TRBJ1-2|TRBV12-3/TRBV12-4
ASSLAGAYGYT
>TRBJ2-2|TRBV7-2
ASSRDTGELF
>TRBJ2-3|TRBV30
AWTTGDTQY
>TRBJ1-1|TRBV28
ASSLRPGTGMNTEAF
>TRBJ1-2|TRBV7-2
ASSLPPGLMDGYT
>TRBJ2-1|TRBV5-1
ASSLVRNDYNEQF
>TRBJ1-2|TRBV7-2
ASSLSRDRVLYGYT
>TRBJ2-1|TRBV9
ASSGHTGNEQF
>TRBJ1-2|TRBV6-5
ASTISANYGYT
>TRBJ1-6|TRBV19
ASNIPGENSPLH
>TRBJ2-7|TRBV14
ASSQIRYSEQY
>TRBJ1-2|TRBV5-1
ASSLGQLNYGYT
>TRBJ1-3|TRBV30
AWNPGGGNTIY
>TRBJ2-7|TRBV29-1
SVWGPASYEQY
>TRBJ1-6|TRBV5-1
ASSLEGAPLH
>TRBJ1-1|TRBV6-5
ASRQGAWNTEAF
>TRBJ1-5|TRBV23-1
ASSQADRCNQPQH
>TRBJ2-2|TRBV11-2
ASSLGAGTGPTGELF